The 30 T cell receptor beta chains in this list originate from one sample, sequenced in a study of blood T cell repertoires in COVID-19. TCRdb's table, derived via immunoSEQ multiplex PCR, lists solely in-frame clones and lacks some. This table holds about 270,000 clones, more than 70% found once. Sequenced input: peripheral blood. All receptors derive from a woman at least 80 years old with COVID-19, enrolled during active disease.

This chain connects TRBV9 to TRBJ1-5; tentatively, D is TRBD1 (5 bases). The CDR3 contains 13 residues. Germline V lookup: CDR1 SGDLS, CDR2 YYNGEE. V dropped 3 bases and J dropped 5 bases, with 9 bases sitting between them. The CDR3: CASSATGDQPQHF. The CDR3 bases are TGTGCCAGCAGCGCAACAGGAGATCAGCCCCAGCATTTT.

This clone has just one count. As DNA, the CDR3 is TGTGCCAGCAGCCTCGGCGGGGGGGGGAGTCAGCCCCAGCATTTT. Its translation is CASSLGGGGSQPQHF. This chain joins TRBV16 and TRBJ1-5; a possible D gene is TRBD1 (5 bases). This CDR3 has 15 residues. Between the trimmed V and J ends, which lost 4 bases and 6 bases, there was a span of 16 bases. Germline CDR1 reads KGHSY; CDR2 reads FQNENV.

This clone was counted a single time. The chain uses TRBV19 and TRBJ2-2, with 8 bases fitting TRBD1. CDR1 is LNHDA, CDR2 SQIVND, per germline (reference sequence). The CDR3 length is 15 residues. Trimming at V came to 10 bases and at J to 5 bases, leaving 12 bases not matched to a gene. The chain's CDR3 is CATLQGEYMTGELFF. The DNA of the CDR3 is TGTGCCACCTTACAGGGGGAGTATATGACCGGGGAGCTGTTTTTT.

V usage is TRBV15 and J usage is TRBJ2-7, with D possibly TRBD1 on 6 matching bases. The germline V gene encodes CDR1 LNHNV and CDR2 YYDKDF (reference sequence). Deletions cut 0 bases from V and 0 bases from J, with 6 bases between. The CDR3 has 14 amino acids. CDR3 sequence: CATSREGGSYEQYV. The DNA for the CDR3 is TGTGCCACCAGCAGAGAAGGGGGCTCCTACGAGCAGTACGTC.

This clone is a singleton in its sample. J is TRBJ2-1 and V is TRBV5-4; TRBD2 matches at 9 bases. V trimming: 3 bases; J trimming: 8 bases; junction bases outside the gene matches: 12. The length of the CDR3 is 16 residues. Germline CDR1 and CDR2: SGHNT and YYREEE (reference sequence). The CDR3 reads CASSSRGGYWNDEQFF. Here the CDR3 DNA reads TGTGCCAGCAGCTCGCGGGGGGGCTATTGGAACGATGAGCAGTTCTTC. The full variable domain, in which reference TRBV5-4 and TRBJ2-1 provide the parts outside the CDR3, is ETGVTQSPTHLIKTRGQQVTLRCSSQSGHNTVSWYQQALGQGPQFIFQYYREEENGRGNFPPRFSGLQFPNYSSELNVNALELDDSALYLCASSSRGGYWNDEQFFGPGTRLTVL.

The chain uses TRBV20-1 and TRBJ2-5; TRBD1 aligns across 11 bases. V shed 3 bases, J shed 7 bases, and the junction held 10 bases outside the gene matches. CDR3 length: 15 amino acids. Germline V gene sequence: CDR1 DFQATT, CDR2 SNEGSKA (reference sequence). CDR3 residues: CSASRVDRGLWTQYF. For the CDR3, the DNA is TGCAGTGCTAGTCGGGTGGACAGGGGGCTTTGGACCCAGTACTTC.

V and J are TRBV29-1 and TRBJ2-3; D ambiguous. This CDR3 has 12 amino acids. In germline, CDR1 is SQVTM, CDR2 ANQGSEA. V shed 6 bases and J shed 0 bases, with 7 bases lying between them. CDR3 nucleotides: TGCAGCGTGGCCGAAAGCACAGATACGCAGTATTTT. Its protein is CSVAESTDTQYF.

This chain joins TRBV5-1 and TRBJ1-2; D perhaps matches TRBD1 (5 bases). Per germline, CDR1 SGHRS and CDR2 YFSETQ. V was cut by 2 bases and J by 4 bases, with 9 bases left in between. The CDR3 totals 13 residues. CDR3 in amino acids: CASSLGGAYGYTF. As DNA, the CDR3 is TGCGCCAGCAGCTTAGGAGGGGCCTATGGCTACACCTTC.

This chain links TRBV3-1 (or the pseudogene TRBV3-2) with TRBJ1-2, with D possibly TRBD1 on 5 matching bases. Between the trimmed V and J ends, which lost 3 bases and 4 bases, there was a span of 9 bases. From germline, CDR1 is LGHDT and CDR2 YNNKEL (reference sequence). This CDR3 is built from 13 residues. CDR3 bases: TGTGCCAGCAGCCAGCTGGGGCCCTATGGCTACACCTTC. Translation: CASSQLGPYGYTF.

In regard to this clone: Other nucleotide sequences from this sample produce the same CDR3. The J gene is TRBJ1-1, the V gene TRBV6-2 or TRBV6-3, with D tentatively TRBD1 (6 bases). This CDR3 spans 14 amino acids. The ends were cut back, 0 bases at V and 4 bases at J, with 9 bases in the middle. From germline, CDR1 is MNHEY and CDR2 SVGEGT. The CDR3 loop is CASSYSGGGTEAFF. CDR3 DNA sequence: TGTGCCAGCAGTTACTCGGGAGGGGGCACTGAAGCTTTCTTT.

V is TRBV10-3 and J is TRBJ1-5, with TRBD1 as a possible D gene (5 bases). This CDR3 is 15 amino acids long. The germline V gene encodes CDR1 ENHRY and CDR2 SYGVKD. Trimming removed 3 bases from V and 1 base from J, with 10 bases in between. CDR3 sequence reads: CAISDDSTSNQPQHF. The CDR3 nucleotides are TGTGCCATCAGTGACGACAGCACAAGCAATCAGCCCCAGCATTTT.

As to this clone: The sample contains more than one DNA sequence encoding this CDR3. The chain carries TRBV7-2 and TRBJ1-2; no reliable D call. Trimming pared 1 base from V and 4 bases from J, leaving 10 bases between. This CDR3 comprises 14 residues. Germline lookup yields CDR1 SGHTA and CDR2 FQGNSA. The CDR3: CASSLGGRVYGYTF. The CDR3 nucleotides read TGTGCCAGCAGCTTAGGTGGGCGGGTCTATGGCTACACCTTC.

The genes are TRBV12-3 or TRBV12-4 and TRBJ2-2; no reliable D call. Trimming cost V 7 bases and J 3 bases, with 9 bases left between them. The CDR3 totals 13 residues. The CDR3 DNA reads TGTGCCAGCACCTTACAGTACACCGGGGAGCTGTTTTTT. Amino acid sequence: CASTLQYTGELFF.

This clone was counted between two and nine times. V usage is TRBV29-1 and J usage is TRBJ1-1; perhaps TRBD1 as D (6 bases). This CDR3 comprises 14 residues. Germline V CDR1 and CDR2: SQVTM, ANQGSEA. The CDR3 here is CSLKQGTTDTEAFF. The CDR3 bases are TGCAGTCTTAAGCAGGGGACAACGGACACTGAAGCTTTCTTT.

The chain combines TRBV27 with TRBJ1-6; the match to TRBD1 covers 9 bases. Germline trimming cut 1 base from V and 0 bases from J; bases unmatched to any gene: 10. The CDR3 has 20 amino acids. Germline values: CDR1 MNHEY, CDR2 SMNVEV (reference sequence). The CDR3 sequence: CASSLFSRQGGSSYNSPLHF. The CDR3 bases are TGTGCCAGCAGTTTATTCTCTCGACAGGGGGGGAGCTCCTATAATTCACCCCTCCACTTT.

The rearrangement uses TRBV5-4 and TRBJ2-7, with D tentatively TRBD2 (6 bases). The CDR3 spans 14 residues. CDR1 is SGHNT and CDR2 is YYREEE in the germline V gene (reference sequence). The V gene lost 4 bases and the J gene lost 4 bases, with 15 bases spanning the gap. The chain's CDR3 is CASSIMGGAYEQYV. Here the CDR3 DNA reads TGTGCCAGCAGCATTATGGGGGGAGCTTACGAGCAGTACGTC.

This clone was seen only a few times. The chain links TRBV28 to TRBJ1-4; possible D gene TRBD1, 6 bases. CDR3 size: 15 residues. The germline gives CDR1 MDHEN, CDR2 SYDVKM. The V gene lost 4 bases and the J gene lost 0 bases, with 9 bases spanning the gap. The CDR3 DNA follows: TGTGCCAGCAGTTCCGACAGGTCAACTAATGAAAAACTGTTTTTT. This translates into CASSSDRSTNEKLFF. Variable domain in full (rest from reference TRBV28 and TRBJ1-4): DVKVTQSSRYLVKRTGEKVFLECVQDMDHENMFWYRQDPGLGLRLIYFSYDVKMKEKGDIPEGYSVSREKKERFSLILESASTNQTSMYLCASSSDRSTNEKLFFGSGTQLSVL.

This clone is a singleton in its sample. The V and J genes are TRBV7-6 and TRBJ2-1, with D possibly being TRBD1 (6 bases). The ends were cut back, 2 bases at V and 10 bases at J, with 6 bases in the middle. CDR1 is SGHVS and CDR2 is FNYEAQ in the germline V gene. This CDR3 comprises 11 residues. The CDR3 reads CASSLRGEQFF. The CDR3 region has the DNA TGTGCCAGCAGCTTAAGGGGGGAGCAGTTCTTC.

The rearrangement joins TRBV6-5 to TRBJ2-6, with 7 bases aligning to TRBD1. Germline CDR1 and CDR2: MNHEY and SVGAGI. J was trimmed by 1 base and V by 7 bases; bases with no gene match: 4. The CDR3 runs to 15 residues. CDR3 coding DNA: TGTGCCAGCAAACGACAGGGTTCTGGGGCCAACGTCCTGACTTTC. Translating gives CASKRQGSGANVLTF.

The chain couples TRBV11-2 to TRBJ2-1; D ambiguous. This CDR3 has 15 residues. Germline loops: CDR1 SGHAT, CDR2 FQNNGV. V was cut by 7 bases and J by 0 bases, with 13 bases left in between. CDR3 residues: CASTFQFGSYNEQFF. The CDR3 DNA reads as TGTGCCAGCACTTTCCAGTTTGGCTCCTACAATGAGCAGTTCTTC.

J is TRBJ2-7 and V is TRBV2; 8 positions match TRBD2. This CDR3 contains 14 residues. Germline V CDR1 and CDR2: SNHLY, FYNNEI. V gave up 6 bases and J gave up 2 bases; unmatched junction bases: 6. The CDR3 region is CASRPGTRPYEQYF. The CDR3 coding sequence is TGTGCCAGCAGGCCCGGGACTAGACCCTACGAGCAGTACTTC.

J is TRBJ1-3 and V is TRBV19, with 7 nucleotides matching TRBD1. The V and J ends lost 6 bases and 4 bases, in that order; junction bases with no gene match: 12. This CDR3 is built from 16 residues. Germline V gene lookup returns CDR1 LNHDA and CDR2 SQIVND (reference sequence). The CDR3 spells CASSSTRTGAGNTIYF. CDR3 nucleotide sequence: TGTGCCAGTAGCTCCACCCGGACAGGCGCCGGAAACACCATATATTTT. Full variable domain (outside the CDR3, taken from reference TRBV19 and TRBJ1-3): DGGITQSPKYLFRKEGQNVTLSCEQNLNHDAMYWYRQDPGQGLRLIYYSQIVNDFQKGDIAEGYSVSREKKESFPLTVTSAQKNPTAFYLCASSSTRTGAGNTIYFGEGSWLTVV.

The CDR3 region is CASSSTASGNTIYF. The CDR3 bases are TGTGCCAGCAGCTCGACAGCCTCTGGAAACACCATATATTTT. The rearrangement links TRBV28 to TRBJ1-3; TRBD1 might be the D (5 bases). Trimming removed 6 bases at V and 0 bases at J, with 9 bases between. Germline V gene data show CDR1 as MDHEN and CDR2 as SYDVKM. The CDR3 has 14 residues.

The CDR3 loop is CASSTSGGRSYNEQFF. CDR3 nucleotide sequence: TGTGCCAGCTCGACTAGCGGGGGGCGGTCCTACAATGAGCAGTTCTTC. The genes are TRBV5-4 and TRBJ2-1, with TRBD2 identical over 13 bases. CDR3 length: 16 amino acids. Trimming removed 7 bases from V and 1 base from J; junction bases left unmatched: 5. Per germline, CDR1 SGHNT and CDR2 YYREEE (reference sequence).

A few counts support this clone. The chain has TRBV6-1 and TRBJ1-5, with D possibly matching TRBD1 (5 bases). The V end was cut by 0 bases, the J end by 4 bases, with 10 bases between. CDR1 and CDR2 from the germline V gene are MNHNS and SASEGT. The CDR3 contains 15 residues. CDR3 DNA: TGTGCCAGCAGTGAAGCGGGGCCCGGGAATCAGCCCCAGCATTTT. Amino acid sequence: CASSEAGPGNQPQHF.

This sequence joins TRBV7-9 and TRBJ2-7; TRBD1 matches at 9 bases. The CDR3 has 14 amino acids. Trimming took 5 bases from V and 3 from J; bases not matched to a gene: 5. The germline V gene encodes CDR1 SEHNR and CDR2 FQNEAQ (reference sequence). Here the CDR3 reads CASSPGGQGYEQYF. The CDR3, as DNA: TGTGCCAGCAGCCCAGGGGGACAGGGCTACGAGCAGTACTTC.

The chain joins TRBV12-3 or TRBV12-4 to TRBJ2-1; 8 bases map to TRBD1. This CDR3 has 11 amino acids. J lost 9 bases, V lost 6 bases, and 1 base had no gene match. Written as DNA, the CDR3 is TGTGCCAGCAGCGACAGGGGTGAGCAGTTCTTC. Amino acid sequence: CASSDRGEQFF.

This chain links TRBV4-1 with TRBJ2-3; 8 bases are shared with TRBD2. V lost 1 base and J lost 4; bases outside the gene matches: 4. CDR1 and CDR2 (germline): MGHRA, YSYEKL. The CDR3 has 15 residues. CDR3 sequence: CASSQGGGRSDTQYF. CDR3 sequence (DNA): TGCGCCAGCAGCCAAGGCGGGGGGAGGTCAGATACGCAGTATTTT.

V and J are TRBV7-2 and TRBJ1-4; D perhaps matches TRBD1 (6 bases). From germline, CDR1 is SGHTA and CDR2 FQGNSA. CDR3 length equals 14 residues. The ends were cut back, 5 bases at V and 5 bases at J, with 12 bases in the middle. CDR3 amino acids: CASSQGQQNEKLFF. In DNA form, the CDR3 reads TGTGCCAGCAGCCAAGGACAGCAGAATGAAAAACTGTTTTTT.

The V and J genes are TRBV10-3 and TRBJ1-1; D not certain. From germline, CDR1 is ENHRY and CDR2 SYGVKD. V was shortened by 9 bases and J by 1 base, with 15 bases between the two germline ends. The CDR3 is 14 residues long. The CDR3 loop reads CAIRTNSPNTEAFF. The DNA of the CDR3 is TGTGCCATACGGACTAACAGTCCGAACACTGAAGCTTTCTTT.